This TCR beta chain was found in a study of T cells in Graves' hyperthyroidism and ophthalmopathy. Graves' hyperthyroidism was deemed stable absent ophthalmopathy progression within 18 months. Patients aged 18 to 65 with hyperthyroidism were newly diagnosed, with duration under 2 months. Diagnostic assessment was based on clinical symptoms, serum thyroxine and TRAb, thyroid ultrasound and orbital computed tomography. CDR1 KGHSH and CDR2 LQKENI come from the germline V gene. The V gene lost 0 bases and the J gene lost 4 bases, with 12 bases spanning the gap. The CDR3 sequence is 15 residues long. Study-level points and caveats: Peripheral blood also featured most of the thyroid clonotypes expanded above 0.001.

The CDR3 regions of TCR beta were amplified from RNA transcripts. With the HTBI primer set, the TCR CDR3 went through a first round of RT-PCR. MiXCR was run by TCRdb on the multiplex PCR reads, yielding one entry per CDR3 protein. The table includes approximately 560,000 distinct CDR3 sequences, 15% to 18% detected once. This clonotype was detected many times. Its antigen is currently unknown. The rearrangement joins TRBV18 to TRBJ1-1; D is ambiguous. Sequences were obtained from blood. This receptor was identified in a woman aged 25-40 years with Graves' hyperthyroidism. CDR3 in amino acids: CASSPPVPGSTEAFF. CDR3 nucleotides: TGTGCCAGCTCACCACCGGTTCCGGGGAGCACTGAAGCTTTCTTT.